A selection of T cell receptor beta chains follows, all from one sample in a study of graft-versus-host responses after intestinal transplantation. Some clones are missing from TCRdb's copy, which holds only in-frame ones; the method was immunoSEQ multiplex PCR. The data show 95,000 to 110,000 clones, approximately 94% seen once. Their cognate antigens are unknown. The material sequenced was unstimulated CD8+ T cells sorted from spleen or lymph node cells, taken before intestinal transplant. These receptors originate from a human donor who received an intestinal transplant. Both conserved end residues are part of each CDR3. D genes are given only for firm matches. The size of a clone is reported for some rows only, either as once, few or many, or as a class for expanded clones.

TRBJ2-1 TRBV13 NA TRBD1 TGTGCCAGCAGCTTGGGACAGGCTTCGGGTGAGCAGTTCTTC CASSLGQASGEQFF
TRBJ1-5 TRBV21-1 NA NA TGTGCCAGCAGCAAACAGGGTAATCAGCCCCAGCATTTT CASSKQGNQPQHF
TRBJ2-3 TRBV27 NA TRBD1 TGTGCCAGCAGTTTTACAGGGGCGCACACAGATACGCAGTATTTT CASSFTGAHTDTQYF
TRBJ2-1 TRBV19 few NA TGTGCCAGTAGTATAGATACGAGGGAGCAGTTCTTC CASSIDTREQFF
TRBJ1-2 TRBV5-4 NA NA TGTGCCAGCACCCCGAGACACTCACCCCTTCAGGGCTACACCTTC CASTPRHSPLQGYTF
TRBJ1-6 TRBV27 NA NA TGTGCCAGCGGGACGGTTAATTCACCCCTCCACTTT CASGTVNSPLHF
TRBJ2-1 TRBV7-2 few TRBD2 TGTGCCAGCAGCCTCGGGACTAGCGGCTACAATGAGCAGTTCTTC CASSLGTSGYNEQFF
TRBJ2-5 TRBV4-1 NA NA TGCGCCAGCAGCCAAGACAGGGCAACACAAGAGACCCAGTACTTC CASSQDRATQETQYF
TRBJ2-3 TRBV9 NA NA TGTGCCAGCAGCGTAGAAGGTTGGGGGCGCACAGATACGCAGTATTTT CASSVEGWGRTDTQYF
TRBJ1-1 TRBV12-5 NA NA TGTGCTAGTGGTTCCGGTACTGAAGCTTTCTTT CASGSGTEAFF
TRBJ2-2 TRBV5-6 NA NA TGTGCCAGCAGCGGGACAGGGGAGCTGTTTTTT CASSGTGELFF
TRBJ2-5 TRBV29-1 NA NA TGCAGCGTTGAAGGTTTAACGAAGGGTTTTAGAGAGACCCAGTACTTC CSVEGLTKGFRETQYF
TRBJ2-2 TRBV9 NA TRBD1 TGTGCCAGCAGCGTTTCCGGGACAGGGGGCGCGAACACCGGGGAGCTGTTTTTT CASSVSGTGGANTGELFF
TRBJ1-2 TRBV9 NA NA TGTGCCAGCATGGGGGCTAACTATGGCTACACCTTC CASMGANYGYTF
TRBJ2-5 TRBV2 NA NA TGTGCCAGCAAGAGTAAAGAGACCCAGTACTTC CASKSKETQYF
TRBJ1-1 TRBV11-3 NA NA TGTGCCAGCAGCGAAAACCCAAACACTGAAGCTTTCTTT CASSENPNTEAFF
TRBJ1-2 TRBV6-1 NA NA TGTGCCAGCAGTTACGGGGTTGGCTACACCTTC CASSYGVGYTF